These 21 T cell receptor beta chains came from one sample sequenced in a study of T cell changes during pregnancy in multiple sclerosis. The method was immunoSEQ multiplex PCR; TCRdb's version includes in-frame clones alone and lacks a portion of them. Of approximately 80,000 clones listed, nearly 95% are singletons. The sequencing here drew on peripheral blood, taken in the second trimester of pregnancy. These receptors all stem from a female donor in good health, enrolled as a control in a pregnancy study.

The V and J genes are TRBV28 and TRBJ1-2; D is uncertain. V was shortened by 8 bases and J by 8 bases, with 18 bases between the two germline ends. Germline V gene data show CDR1 as MDHEN and CDR2 as SYDVKM. This CDR3 is 13 amino acids long. The CDR3 coding sequence is TGTGCCAGCGCACCCCAGTCCAAGGAGGGCTACACCTTC. It encodes CASAPQSKEGYTF.

The genes are TRBV4-1 and TRBJ1-4; D is ambiguous. V was trimmed by 2 bases and J by 4 bases, leaving 11 bases between them. CDR1 and CDR2 from the germline V gene are MGHRA and YSYEKL. CDR3 length: 15 amino acids. In nucleotides, the CDR3 is TGCGCCAGCAGCCAACCGGAGCGGGGTAATGAAAAACTGTTTTTT. Translated, it gives CASSQPERGNEKLFF.

The rearrangement links TRBV2 to TRBJ1-1, with D possibly matching TRBD1 (5 bases). The CDR3 length is 13 residues. The germline gives CDR1 SNHLY, CDR2 FYNNEI. V was shortened by 5 bases and J by 0 bases, with 7 bases between the two germline ends. The CDR3 nucleotides are TGTGCCAGCAGTAGGGGCTTGAACACTGAAGCTTTCTTT. It yields the protein CASSRGLNTEAFF.

The chain's CDR3 is CASALTYNEQFF. DNA for the CDR3: TGTGCCAGCGCACTAACCTACAATGAGCAGTTCTTC. The V call is TRBV27, the J call TRBJ2-1; D unresolved. Per the germline V gene, CDR1 is MNHEY and CDR2 is SMNVEV (reference sequence). Trimming pared 8 bases from V and 2 bases from J, leaving 7 bases between. The CDR3 covers 12 residues.

The rearrangement uses TRBV2 and TRBJ2-6; D is perhaps TRBD2 (6 bases). CDR3 size: 12 residues. The V and J ends lost 8 bases and 8 bases respectively, with 10 bases between them. The germline V gene encodes CDR1 SNHLY and CDR2 FYNNEI. The CDR3 loop reads CASDGGPNVLTF. The CDR3 DNA is TGTGCCAGCGACGGGGGTCCCAACGTCCTGACTTTC.

The genes are TRBV6-5 and TRBJ2-3; TRBD1 matches 10 bases. CDR1 and CDR2 from the germline V gene are MNHEY and SVGAGI. The CDR3 extends over 14 amino acids. V trimming: 6 bases; J trimming: 4 bases; junction bases outside the gene matches: 4. Written as DNA, the CDR3 is TGTGCCAGCAGGGGACAGGGGATACCAGATACGCAGTATTTT. Its translation: CASRGQGIPDTQYF.

The V gene is TRBV11-2, the J gene TRBJ2-5; a possible D gene is TRBD2 (7 bases). V was cut by 5 bases and J by 0 bases, with 22 bases left in between. This CDR3 has 18 residues. Germline lookup yields CDR1 SGHAT and CDR2 FQNNGV. The CDR3 loop is CASSPLWGGLGYQETQYF. In DNA, the CDR3 is TGTGCCAGCAGCCCCCTCTGGGGGGGCCTAGGATACCAAGAGACCCAGTACTTC.

This chain connects TRBV5-5 to TRBJ2-3; 8 bases map to TRBD2. CDR3 length: 16 amino acids. Per germline, CDR1 SGHKS and CDR2 YYEKEE (reference sequence). Trimming removed 7 bases from V and 2 bases from J; junction bases left unmatched: 12. CDR3 coding DNA: TGTGCCAGCCGTACGCGGCTAGCGGGCACCACAGATACGCAGTATTTT. Protein sequence: CASRTRLAGTTDTQYF.

This chain links TRBV5-1 with TRBJ2-1, with TRBD2 matching 10 bases. The ends lost 2 bases at V and 9 bases at J; junction bases unmatched: 11. The V gene's germline CDR1 is SGHRS and CDR2 YFSETQ. The CDR3 length is 16 residues. Written as DNA, the CDR3 is TGCGCCAGCAGCTTAACGGGACTAGCGAATCCGGGTGAGCAGTTCTTC. It is translated as CASSLTGLANPGEQFF.

The rearrangement uses TRBV2 and TRBJ2-5, with 8 bases identical to TRBD1. Germline V gene sequence: CDR1 SNHLY, CDR2 FYNNEI. This CDR3 has 12 residues. V lost 9 bases to trimming and J lost 2 bases; unmatched junction nucleotides: 2. CDR3 sequence reads: CARRTGQETQYF. CDR3 in DNA: TGTGCCAGGAGGACAGGGCAAGAGACCCAGTACTTC.

The CDR3 loop is CASRMTGKDTQYF. The CDR3 DNA reads TGTGCCAGTAGGATGACGGGAAAAGATACGCAGTATTTT. The rearrangement uses TRBV19 and TRBJ2-3; the D gene is possibly TRBD2 (5 bases). The germline gives CDR1 LNHDA, CDR2 SQIVND (reference sequence). CDR3 size: 13 residues. Trimming left V 6 bases short and J 5 bases short, with 12 bases between.

The chain couples TRBV5-1 to TRBJ2-2, with TRBD2 matching over 10 bases. Germline CDR1 and CDR2: SGHRS and YFSETQ. This CDR3 has 17 residues. J was trimmed by 5 bases and V by 3 bases; bases with no gene match: 10. The CDR3 here is CASSSIAGGRGTGELFF. As DNA, the CDR3 is TGCGCCAGCAGCTCGATAGCGGGAGGTCGGGGGACCGGGGAGCTGTTTTTT. Looking up the rest from reference TRBV5-1 and TRBJ2-2 gives the full variable domain: KAGVTQTPRYLIKTRGQQVTLSCSPISGHRSVSWYQQTPGQGLQFLFEYFSETQRNKGNFPGRFSGRQFSNSRSEMNVSTLELGDSALYLCASSSIAGGRGTGELFFGEGSRLTVL.

This chain joins TRBV19 and TRBJ1-1; possibly TRBD1 for D (5 bases). This CDR3 has 15 residues. Germline V gene lookup returns CDR1 LNHDA and CDR2 SQIVND (reference sequence). V was clipped by 3 bases and J by 4 bases, with 15 bases between them. CDR3 bases: TGTGCCAGTAGTATCGGTGGGGGGGTGAGCACTGAAGCTTTCTTT. Its translation is CASSIGGGVSTEAFF.

The chain joins TRBV27 to TRBJ1-1; D is ambiguous. Germline values: CDR1 MNHEY, CDR2 SMNVEV (reference sequence). The CDR3 is 14 residues long. Trimming shortened V by 3 bases and J by 0 bases, and 8 bases separated the two germline ends. In DNA form, the CDR3 reads TGTGCCAGCAGTTTTGCTGGCCTGAACACTGAAGCTTTCTTT. This translates into CASSFAGLNTEAFF.

This clone has a single count. J is TRBJ2-3 and V is TRBV5-6, with D possibly TRBD2 on 7 matching bases. V was shortened by 4 bases and J by 6 bases, with 12 bases between the two germline ends. This CDR3 spans 13 amino acids. Looked up from germline, CDR1 is SGHDT and CDR2 is YYEEEE. CDR3 sequence reads: CASSRAGADTQYF. DNA for the CDR3: TGTGCCAGCAGCCGGGCGGGGGCGGATACGCAGTATTTT.

V usage is TRBV5-1 and J usage is TRBJ1-4, with D possibly TRBD1 on 6 matching bases. From germline, CDR1 is SGHRS and CDR2 YFSETQ. With 3 bases removed from V and 1 base from J, the gap between germline ends came to 10 bases. This CDR3 is 15 amino acids long. CDR3 nucleotides: TGCGCCAGCAGCTCAGAAGGGGGAACTAATGAAAAACTGTTTTTT. It is translated as CASSSEGGTNEKLFF.

V gene TRBV2 combines with J gene TRBJ2-7; 8 nucleotides line up with TRBD1. The CDR3 sequence is 13 residues long. The trim removed 6 bases at V and 6 bases at J, leaving 7 bases unmatched. CDR1 is SNHLY, CDR2 FYNNEI, per germline. This CDR3 reads CASRSRGQGEQYF. CDR3 sequence (DNA): TGTGCCAGCAGGTCCAGGGGGCAAGGCGAGCAGTACTTC.

This chain uses TRBV5-1 with TRBJ1-4; tentatively, D is TRBD1 (5 bases). The germline CDR1 and CDR2 sequences are SGHRS and YFSETQ. Trimming left V 0 bases short and J 0 bases short, with 12 bases between. This CDR3 has 17 amino acids. In DNA, the CDR3 is TGCGCCAGCAGCTTGGCCGGAGGGGTTTCAACTAATGAAAAACTGTTTTTT. Protein: CASSLAGGVSTNEKLFF.

The genes are TRBV19 and TRBJ1-1, with 8 bases identical to TRBD1. The CDR3 runs 15 residues. The V gene end was trimmed by 4 bases and the J gene end by 6 bases; junction bases not matched to a gene: 10. CDR1 and CDR2 from the germline V gene are LNHDA and SQIVND (reference sequence). The CDR3 DNA is TGTGCCAGTAGTACGACCGGGACAGGTCGAGCTGAAGCTTTCTTT. This translates into CASSTTGTGRAEAFF.

The chain carries TRBV27 and TRBJ1-1; TRBD1 is a possible D gene (5 bases). Trimming left V 7 bases short and J 4 bases short, with 16 bases between. The CDR3 consists of 14 residues. CDR1 MNHEY and CDR2 SMNVEV come from the germline V gene (reference sequence). In DNA, the CDR3 is TGTGCCAGCACCCGGGCCGGGGGGGGCACTGAAGCTTTCTTT. Protein sequence: CASTRAGGGTEAFF.

The gene calls are TRBV4-1 and TRBJ2-7; 14 positions agree with TRBD2. The J segment lost 5 bases and the V segment lost 4 bases, leaving 10 bases of the junction unmatched. From germline, CDR1 is MGHRA and CDR2 YSYEKL. This CDR3 is 17 amino acids long. The CDR3 sequence is CASSLKGPTSGRDEQYF. CDR3 coding DNA: TGCGCCAGCAGCCTCAAGGGGCCGACTAGCGGGAGGGACGAGCAGTACTTC.